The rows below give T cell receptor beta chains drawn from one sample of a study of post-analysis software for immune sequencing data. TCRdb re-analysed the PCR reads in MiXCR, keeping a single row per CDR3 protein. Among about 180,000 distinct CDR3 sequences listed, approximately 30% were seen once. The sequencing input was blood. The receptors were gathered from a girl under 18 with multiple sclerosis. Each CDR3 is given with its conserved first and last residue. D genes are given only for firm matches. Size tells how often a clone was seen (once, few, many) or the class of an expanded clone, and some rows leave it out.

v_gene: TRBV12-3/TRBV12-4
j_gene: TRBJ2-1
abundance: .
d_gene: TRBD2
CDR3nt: TGTGCCAGCAGTTTAGGTAAAATGACTAGCGGAAGTATCTACGGCTCCTACAGTGAGCAGTTCTTC
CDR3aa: CASSLGKMTSGSIYGSYSEQFF

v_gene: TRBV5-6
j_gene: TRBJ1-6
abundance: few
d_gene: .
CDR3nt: TGTGCCAGCAGCTTGGATCAGGGTCCCTATAATTCACCCCTCCACTTT
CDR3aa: CASSLDQGPYNSPLHF

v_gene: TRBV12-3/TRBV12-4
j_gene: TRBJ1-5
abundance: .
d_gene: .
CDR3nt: TGTGCCAGCAGTTGGACACACCGTCGGGGTGGTCTAGCCCAGCATTTT
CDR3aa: CASSWTHRRGGLAQHF

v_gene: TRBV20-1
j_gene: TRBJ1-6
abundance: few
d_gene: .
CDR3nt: TGCAGTGCTAGCCCAGTGTTGGGGGGCTATTCACCCCTCCACTTT
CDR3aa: CSASPVLGGYSPLHF

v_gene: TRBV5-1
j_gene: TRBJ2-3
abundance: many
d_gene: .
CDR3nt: TGCGCCAGCAGTGACCTTCCCAGCACAGATACGCAGTATTTT
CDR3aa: CASSDLPSTDTQYF

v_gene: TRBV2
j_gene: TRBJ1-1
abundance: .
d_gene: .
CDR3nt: TGTGCCAGCACCTACAGGGCAGTGAACACTGAAGCTTTCTTT
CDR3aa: CASTYRAVNTEAFF

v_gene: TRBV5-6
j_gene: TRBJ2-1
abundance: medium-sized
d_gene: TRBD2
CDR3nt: TGTGCCAGCAGAGGGGAGGGCTCCAGCTCCTACAATGAGCAGTTCTTC
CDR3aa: CASRGEGSSSYNEQFF

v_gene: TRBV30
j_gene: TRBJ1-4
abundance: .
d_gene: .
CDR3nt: TGTGCCTGGACGTACGGACGGCTGGATGAAAAACTGTTTTTT
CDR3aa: CAWTYGRLDEKLFF

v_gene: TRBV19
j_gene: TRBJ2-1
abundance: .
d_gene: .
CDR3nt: TGTGCCAGTAGTCCTCGTGGTAGCACCGTCTACAATGAGCAGTTCTTC
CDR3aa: CASSPRGSTVYNEQFF

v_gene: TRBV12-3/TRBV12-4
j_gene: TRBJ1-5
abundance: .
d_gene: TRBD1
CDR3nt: TGTGCCAGCAGTTTAGGACAGGGGGGCAATCAGCCCCAGCATTTT
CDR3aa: CASSLGQGGNQPQHF

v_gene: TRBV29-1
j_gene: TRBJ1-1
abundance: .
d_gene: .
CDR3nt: TGCAGCTACTTGAACGGTGAAGCTTTCTTT
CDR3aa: CSYLNGEAFF

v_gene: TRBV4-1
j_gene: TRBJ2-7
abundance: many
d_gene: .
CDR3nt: TGCGCCAGCAGCCTTCTCCGGGACTCGGCATACGAGCAGTACTTC
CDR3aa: CASSLLRDSAYEQYF

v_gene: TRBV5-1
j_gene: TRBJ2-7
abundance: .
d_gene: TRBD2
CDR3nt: TGCGCAAGCAGAATAGACGGGAGGGGAGTAAGCTTCTACGTGCAGTACTTC
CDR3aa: CASRIDGRGVSFYVQYF

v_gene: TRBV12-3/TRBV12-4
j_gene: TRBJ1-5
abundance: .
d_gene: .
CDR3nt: TGTGCCAGCAGCCCGGGGGCAGCTCATAGCAATCAGCCCCAGCATTTT
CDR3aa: CASSPGAAHSNQPQHF

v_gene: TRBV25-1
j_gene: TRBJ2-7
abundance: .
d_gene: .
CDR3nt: TGTGCCAGCAGTGTGGGGGAAACCTACGAGCAGTACTTC
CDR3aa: CASSVGETYEQYF

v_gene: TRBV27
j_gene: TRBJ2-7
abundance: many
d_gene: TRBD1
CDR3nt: TGTGCCAGCACCTCCCGGGACAGGGGCGGGTACGAGCAGTACTTC
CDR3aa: CASTSRDRGGYEQYF

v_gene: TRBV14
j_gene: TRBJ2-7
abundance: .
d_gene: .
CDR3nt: TGTGCCAGCCGAATGACACCCTCCTACGAGCAGTACTTC
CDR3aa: CASRMTPSYEQYF

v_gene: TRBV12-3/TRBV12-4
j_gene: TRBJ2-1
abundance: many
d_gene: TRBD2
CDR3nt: TGTGCCAGCAGTTTCTCTAGCGGGAGGACGAATGAGCAGTTCTTC
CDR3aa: CASSFSSGRTNEQFF

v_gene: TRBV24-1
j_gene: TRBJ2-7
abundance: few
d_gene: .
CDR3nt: TGTGCCACCAGTCCTAGGGGTTCCTACGAGCAGTACTTC
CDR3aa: CATSPRGSYEQYF

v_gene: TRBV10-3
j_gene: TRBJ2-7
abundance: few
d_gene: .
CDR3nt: TGTGCCATCAGGAAAAGAACTGGGACGGCCGCCCACGAGCAGTACTTC
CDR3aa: CAIRKRTGTAAHEQYF

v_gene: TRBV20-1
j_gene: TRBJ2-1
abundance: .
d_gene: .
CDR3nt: TGCAGTGCTAGAGTGGCTTGCGGAGCGGAGCACCACAATGAGCAGTTCTTC
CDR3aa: CSARVACGAEHHNEQFF

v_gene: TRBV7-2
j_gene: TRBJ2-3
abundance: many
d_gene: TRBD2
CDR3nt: TGTGCCAGCAGCTCCTCCGGGACTAGCGGCTATAGCACAGATACGCAGTATTTT
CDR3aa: CASSSSGTSGYSTDTQYF

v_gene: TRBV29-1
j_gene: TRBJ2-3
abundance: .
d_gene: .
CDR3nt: TGCAGCGCGCCGCAAGGGAAGGATACGCAGTATTTT
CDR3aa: CSAPQGKDTQYF